This T cell receptor (beta chain) was retrieved from a study of T-cell memory formation after mild COVID-19. 5'RACE with constant-segment primers built TCRalpha and TCRbeta cDNA libraries with UMIs. TCRdb redid the calling of the 5' RACE reads with MiXCR, one entry per CDR3 protein. The repertoire holds about 560,000 distinct CDR3 sequences, with about 20% as singletons. V was shortened by 6 bases and J by 5 bases, with 19 bases between the two germline ends. The length of the CDR3 is 16 residues. Germline-derived CDR1 and CDR2 are SGHTA and FQGNSA. The receptor was derived from an adult woman who had mild COVID-19 (a few samples of this study predate the infection). Cell type and time point are not known. The genes are TRBV7-2 and TRBJ2-2; D tentatively fits TRBD1 or TRBD2 (5 bases each). Sequencing was carried out using PBMCs or a T cell subset sorted from them (not recorded which). The CDR3 DNA reads as TGTGCCAGCAGTCGGGACCGAACTTGGATAACCGGGGAGCTGTTTTTT. Protein product: CASSRDRTWITGELFF.